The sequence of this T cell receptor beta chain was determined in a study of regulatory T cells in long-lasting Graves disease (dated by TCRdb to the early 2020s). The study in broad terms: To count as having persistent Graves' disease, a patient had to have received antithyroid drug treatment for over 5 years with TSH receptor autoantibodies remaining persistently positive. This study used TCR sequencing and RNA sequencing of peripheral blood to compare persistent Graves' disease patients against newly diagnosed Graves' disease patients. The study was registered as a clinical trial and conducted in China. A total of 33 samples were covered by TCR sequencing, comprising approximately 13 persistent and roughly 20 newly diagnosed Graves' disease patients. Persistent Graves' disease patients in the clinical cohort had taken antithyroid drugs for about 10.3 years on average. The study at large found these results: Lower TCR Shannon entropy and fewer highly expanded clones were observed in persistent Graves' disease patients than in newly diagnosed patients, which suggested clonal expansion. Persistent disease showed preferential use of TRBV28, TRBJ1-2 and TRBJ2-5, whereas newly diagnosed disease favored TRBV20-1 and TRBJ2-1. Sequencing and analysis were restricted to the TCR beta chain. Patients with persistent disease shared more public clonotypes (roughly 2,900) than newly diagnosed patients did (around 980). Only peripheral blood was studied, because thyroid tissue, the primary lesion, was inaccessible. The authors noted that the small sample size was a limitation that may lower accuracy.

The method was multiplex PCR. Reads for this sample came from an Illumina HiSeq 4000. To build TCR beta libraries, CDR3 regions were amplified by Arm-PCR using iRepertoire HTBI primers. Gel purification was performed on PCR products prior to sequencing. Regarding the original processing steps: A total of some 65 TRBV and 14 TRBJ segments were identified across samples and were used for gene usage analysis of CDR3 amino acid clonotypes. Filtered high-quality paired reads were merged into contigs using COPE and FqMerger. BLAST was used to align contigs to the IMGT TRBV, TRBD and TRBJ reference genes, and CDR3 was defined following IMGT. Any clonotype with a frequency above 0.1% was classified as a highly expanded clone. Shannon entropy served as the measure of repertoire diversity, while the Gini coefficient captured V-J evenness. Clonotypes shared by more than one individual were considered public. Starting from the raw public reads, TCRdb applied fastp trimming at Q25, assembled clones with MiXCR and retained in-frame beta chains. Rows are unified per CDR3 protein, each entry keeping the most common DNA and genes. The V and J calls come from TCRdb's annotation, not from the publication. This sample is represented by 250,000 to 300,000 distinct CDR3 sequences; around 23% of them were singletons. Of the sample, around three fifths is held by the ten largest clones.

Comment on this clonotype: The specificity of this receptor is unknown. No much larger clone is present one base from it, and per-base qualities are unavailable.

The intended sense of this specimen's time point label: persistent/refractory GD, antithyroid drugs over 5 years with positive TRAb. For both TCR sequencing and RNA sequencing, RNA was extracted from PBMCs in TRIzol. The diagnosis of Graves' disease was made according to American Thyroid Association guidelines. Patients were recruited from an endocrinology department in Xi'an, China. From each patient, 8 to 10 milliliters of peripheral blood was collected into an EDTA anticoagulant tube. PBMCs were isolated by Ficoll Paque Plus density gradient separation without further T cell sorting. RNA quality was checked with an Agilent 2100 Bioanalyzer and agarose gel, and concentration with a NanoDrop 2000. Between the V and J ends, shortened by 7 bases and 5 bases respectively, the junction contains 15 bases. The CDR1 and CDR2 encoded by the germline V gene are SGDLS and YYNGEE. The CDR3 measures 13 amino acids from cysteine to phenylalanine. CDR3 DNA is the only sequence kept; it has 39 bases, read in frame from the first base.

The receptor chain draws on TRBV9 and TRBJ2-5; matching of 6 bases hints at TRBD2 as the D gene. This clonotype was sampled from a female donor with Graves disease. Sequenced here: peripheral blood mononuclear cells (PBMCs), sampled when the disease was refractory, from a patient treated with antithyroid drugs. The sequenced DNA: TGTGCCAGCCTCCAGGCGGCGGGGGAGACCCAGTACTTC. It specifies CASLQAAGETQYF.